This T cell receptor (beta chain) was sequenced during a study of cytomegalovirus exposure and HLA in healthy donors. Study conclusions and caveats: In a later analysis, common viral pathogens appeared linked to several of the most significant clusters.

Concerning this clone: Its antigen is unknown.

PCR was performed using 60 Vbeta and 13 Jbeta primers. The method was immunoSEQ multiplex PCR; TCRdb's version includes in-frame clones alone and lacks a portion of them. The sample consists of under 200,000 clones, 77% of them appearing once. The CDR3 runs to 13 residues. Germline lookup yields CDR1 SGHDT and CDR2 YYEEEE. V was pared by 2 bases and J by 4 bases, with 8 bases between. The genes are TRBV5-6 and TRBJ2-3; maybe TRBD1 (6 bases). Sequencing was carried out using PBMCs. The source of this sequence is a female donor in good health and CMV-seronegative. CDR3 sequence reads: CASSLGGPDTQYF. The CDR3 nucleotides read TGTGCCAGCAGCTTAGGGGGTCCAGATACGCAGTATTTT.